The clone carrying this TCR beta chain has only a few counts. As yet, its antigen is unknown. CDR1 ENHRY and CDR2 SYGVKD come from the germline V gene. This CDR3 spans 13 amino acids. Germline trimming cut 4 bases from V and 4 bases from J; bases unmatched to any gene: 2. The sample comes from a study of cytomegalovirus exposure and HLA in healthy donors. General study points: Most TCR sequences were seen very rarely across donors, but some public TCRs occurred in many. Later analysis identified a missense DCLRE1C variant that was linked to TCR beta V- and J-gene trimming.

Both 60 Vbeta primers and 13 Jbeta primers went into the PCR. Repertoires were generated with immunoSEQ multiplex PCR, while TCRdb's copy carries only in-frame clones and drops some. This table has just under 45,000 clones, 51% appearing once. This chain uses TRBV10-3 with TRBJ1-1; 8 positions agree with TRBD1. Sample: PBMCs. The clonotype was recovered from a man aged 60 to 75 in good health and CMV-seronegative. The CDR3: CAISGQGTTEAFF. CDR3 DNA sequence: TGTGCCATCAGTGGACAGGGGACCACTGAAGCTTTCTTT.